A selection of T cell receptor beta chains follows, all from one sample in a study of shared clonotypes between healthy human individuals. Method: immunoSEQ multiplex PCR; TCRdb's copy keeps in-frame clones and lacks some. The repertoire consists of over a million clones, with roughly 96% occurring once and the leading ten covering 0.95% to 1.5%. The specimen was naive CD4+ T cells sorted from blood. These receptors were taken from a young man in good health. Each CDR3 is given without its conserved first and last residue.

V gene: TRBV7-9; CDR3 protein: ASSLVAGGGTQY
V gene: TRBV27; CDR3 protein: ASREFGTDTQY
V gene: TRBV6-5; CDR3 protein: ASRKGGGQPQH
V gene: TRBV5-1; CDR3 protein: ASATGASLGEQF
V gene: TRBV6-4; CDR3 protein: ASSAGWVIYEQY
V gene: TRBV11-2; CDR3 protein: ASSLGLAGGIDEQY
V gene: TRBV27; CDR3 protein: ASSFRDRVGEQY
V gene: TRBV14; CDR3 protein: ASSQVTGSGELF
V gene: TRBV27; CDR3 protein: ASSLLPGLNYGYT
V gene: TRBV5-6; CDR3 protein: ASSSTVAGNVYNEQF
V gene: TRBV19; CDR3 protein: ASSNPGLSQPQH
V gene: TRBV4-3; CDR3 protein: ASSQGRLDETQY
V gene: TRBV11-2; CDR3 protein: ASSPAKGTSYNEQF
V gene: TRBV28; CDR3 protein: ASSLGTSGSFPREQY
V gene: TRBV20-1; CDR3 protein: SARSKREQY
V gene: TRBV7-9; CDR3 protein: ASAQITSGYNEQF
V gene: TRBV19; CDR3 protein: ASSTGDRSWTDTQY
V gene: TRBV29-1; CDR3 protein: SVSGTVNEKLF
V gene: TRBV7-9; CDR3 protein: ASSSSSANEQF
V gene: TRBV5-1; CDR3 protein: ASSSQSQGSGTEAF
V gene: TRBV19; CDR3 protein: ASSTRLAGHNEQF
V gene: TRBV7-9; CDR3 protein: ASSLAGGVEQY
V gene: TRBV28; CDR3 protein: ASSTLAGVSYNEQF
V gene: TRBV5-1; CDR3 protein: ASSLWDSLAGGADEQY
V gene: TRBV10-2; CDR3 protein: ASSGGEGENSYEQY
V gene: TRBV7-8; CDR3 protein: ASSEKSGMETGELF
V gene: TRBV10-3; CDR3 protein: AISESTGQGAWETQY
V gene: TRBV6-5; CDR3 protein: ASSYIPPPGEQY
V gene: TRBV27; CDR3 protein: ASSPQNTDTQY
V gene: TRBV5-1; CDR3 protein: ASSLFLGQGVEKLF
V gene: TRBV2; CDR3 protein: ASRFQNSYNEQF
V gene: TRBV7-2; CDR3 protein: ASSLGGLGGETQY
V gene: TRBV28; CDR3 protein: ASCLVPRDTQY
V gene: TRBV7-2; CDR3 protein: ASRVGQANTEAF
V gene: TRBV5-5; CDR3 protein: ASSTGWGSYNEQF
V gene: TRBV27; CDR3 protein: ASSLGGSSYNEQF
V gene: TRBV18; CDR3 protein: ASSPLGSIGGYT
V gene: TRBV9; CDR3 protein: ASSLGGAGTYNEQF
V gene: TRBV5-5; CDR3 protein: ASSLEGGSYNEQF
V gene: TRBV10-3; CDR3 protein: AIRRREGHGYT
V gene: TRBV20-1; CDR3 protein: SASSGGELF
V gene: TRBV7-9; CDR3 protein: ASSLATTHSGNTIY
V gene: TRBV14; CDR3 protein: ASSPLAGGLTDTQY
V gene: TRBV7-9; CDR3 protein: ASSLGTRGQTDTQY
V gene: TRBV6-6; CDR3 protein: ASSAGQGTYEQY
V gene: TRBV6-5; CDR3 protein: ASSYLGAYEQY
V gene: TRBV9; CDR3 protein: ASSVEASGQETQY
V gene: TRBV9; CDR3 protein: ASSVVGAASTDTQY
V gene: TRBV27; CDR3 protein: ASSLWAVTSGRHEQF
V gene: TRBV7-8; CDR3 protein: ASSIRQTTNEKLF
V gene: TRBV6-5; CDR3 protein: ASSYSGQTNYGYT
V gene: TRBV6-4; CDR3 protein: ASSASGRAGTGELF
V gene: TRBV5-1; CDR3 protein: ASSLGTEAF